This T cell receptor (beta chain) was sequenced during a study of tumor-infiltrating lymphocytes in oesophageal squamous cell carcinoma. The germline V gene has CDR1 MDHEN and CDR2 SYDVKM. The CDR3 is 13 residues long, ends included. Many counts were recorded for this clonotype. No DNA is shown, since the ends of the CDR3 on it are uncertain; the CDR3 is the one TCRdb lists. TCRdb re-called the PCR reads through MiXCR, storing one row per CDR3 protein. Of some 16,000 distinct CDR3 sequences listed, around 52% are singletons. This chain connects TRBV28 to TRBJ2-6. The sequenced sample consisted of esophageal tumor tissue. The TCR was taken from a male donor with esophageal squamous cell carcinoma. The CDR3 sequence is CASSPKVRLHLRF.